This TCR beta chain was found in a study of T-cell reconstitution after alpha-beta-depleted transplantation in children. Preparation of the TCRbeta library used unique molecular identifiers. Via MiXCR, TCRdb re-called the PCR reads, giving one row per CDR3 protein. The sample holds 200,000 to 300,000 distinct CDR3 sequences; about 12% are singletons and the top ten take around 3%. The table lists this clonotype with many counts. The CDR3 has 14 residues. The germline CDR1 and CDR2 sequences are DFQATT and SNEGSKA (reference sequence). Trimming cost V 6 bases and J 0 bases, with 12 bases left between them.

The receptor comes from a human donor who donated a stem cell graft to a child with acute lymphoblastic leukemia. The material sequenced was PBMCs from the stem cell graft donor, taken from the stem cell graft. The V and J genes are TRBV20-1 and TRBJ1-3; D is possibly TRBD1 (5 bases). CDR3 sequence (DNA): TGCAGTGCCGAGGGGCTTAGCTCTGGAAACACCATATATTTT. Protein product: CSAEGLSSGNTIYF.